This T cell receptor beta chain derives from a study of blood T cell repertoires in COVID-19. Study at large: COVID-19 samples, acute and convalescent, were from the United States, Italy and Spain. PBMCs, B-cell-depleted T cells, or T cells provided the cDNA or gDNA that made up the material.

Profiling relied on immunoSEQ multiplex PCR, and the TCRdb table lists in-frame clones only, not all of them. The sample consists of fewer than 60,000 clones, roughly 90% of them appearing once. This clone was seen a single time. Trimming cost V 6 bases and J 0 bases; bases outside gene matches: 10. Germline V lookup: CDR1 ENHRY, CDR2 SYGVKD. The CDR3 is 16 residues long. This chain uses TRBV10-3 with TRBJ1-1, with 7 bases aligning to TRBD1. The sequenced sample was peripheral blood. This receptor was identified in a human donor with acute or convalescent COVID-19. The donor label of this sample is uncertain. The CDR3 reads CAIRKKRGQMNTEAFF. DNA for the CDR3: TGTGCCATCAGGAAGAAGAGGGGGCAGATGAACACTGAAGCTTTCTTT.